The next 25 T cell receptor beta chains were all read from a single sample in a study of blood T cell repertoires in COVID-19. The data were produced by immunoSEQ multiplex PCR, yet TCRdb's version contains in-frame clones alone and is incomplete. Here the sample spans about 200,000 clones, more than 65% being singletons. The specimen was PBMCs or T cells enriched from blood (not recorded which). These receptors all stem from a woman aged 50 to 60 with acute COVID-19.

The CDR3 region is CASSGMKRDEQFF. The DNA of the CDR3 is TGCGCCAGCAGTGGGATGAAGCGCGATGAGCAGTTCTTC. The chain couples TRBV10-1 to TRBJ2-1; no definite D call. Trimming cost V 4 bases and J 8 bases, with 12 bases left between them. CDR3 length: 13 amino acids. Germline CDR1 WNHNN, CDR2 SYGVQD (reference sequence).

The chain has TRBV10-1 and TRBJ1-3; D remains ambiguous. V shed 3 bases and J shed 0 bases, with 12 bases lying between them. Germline assignment: CDR1 WNHNN and CDR2 SYGVQD (reference sequence). This CDR3 contains 16 residues. CDR3 DNA sequence: TGCGCCAGCAGTGACTACAGCGGATACTCTGGAAACACCATATATTTT. This encodes CASSDYSGYSGNTIYF.

V is TRBV13 and J is TRBJ2-7, with D hard to call. The ends were cut back, 0 bases at V and 7 bases at J, with 10 bases in the middle. This CDR3 spans 13 amino acids. Germline CDR1 reads PRHDT; CDR2 reads FYEKMQ (reference sequence). CDR3 residues: CASSLGSWREQYV. For the CDR3, the DNA is TGTGCCAGCAGCTTAGGGTCCTGGAGAGAGCAGTACGTC.

The gene calls are TRBV7-6 and TRBJ1-5; no clear D. The V end was cut by 1 base, the J end by 2 bases, with 6 bases between. The CDR3 runs to 14 residues. Germline V CDR1 and CDR2: SGHVS, FNYEAQ. CDR3 nucleotide sequence: TGTGCCAGCAGCTTAGATCCGGGCAATCAGCCCCAGCATTTT. Its translation is CASSLDPGNQPQHF.

The chain recombines TRBV5-5 with TRBJ1-6; a weak D match, TRBD1 (6 bases). CDR1 is SGHKS, CDR2 YYEKEE, per germline (reference sequence). Trimming stripped 0 bases from V and 5 bases from J, with 12 bases between. CDR3 length: 16 amino acids. The CDR3 bases are TGTGCCAGCAGCTTGGCCCGGGCAGGGGATAATTCACCCCTCCACTTT. Amino acids: CASSLARAGDNSPLHF.

The chain carries TRBV5-1 and TRBJ1-5; TRBD1 might be the D (5 bases). Germline V CDR1 and CDR2: SGHRS, YFSETQ. The CDR3 loop spans 23 amino acids. V dropped 7 bases and J dropped 11 bases, with 49 bases sitting between them. The CDR3 region has the DNA TGCGCCAGCGGACTACACCTAGACGAGGCTCCACCTAGAGTGGGGGGATGTTGTTTCTCCCAGCATTTT. Its translation: CASGLHLDEAPPRVGGCCFSQHF.

This chain uses TRBV6-5 with TRBJ2-7; 9 bases agree with TRBD1. The germline CDR1 and CDR2 sequences are MNHEY and SVGAGI. V was pared by 8 bases and J by 5 bases, with 4 bases of the junction left unmatched. The CDR3 runs to 12 residues. CDR3 region: CASRGTGNEQYV. CDR3 in DNA: TGTGCCAGCCGCGGGACAGGGAACGAGCAGTACGTC.

This chain joins TRBV28 and TRBJ2-4; no reliable D call. Trimming removed 1 base at V and 2 bases at J, with 12 bases between. Germline values: CDR1 MDHEN, CDR2 SYDVKM. The CDR3 runs 16 residues. In DNA form, the CDR3 reads TGTGCCAGCAGTTTATACGACTCTGTCCCCAAAAACATTCAGTACTTC. Amino acid sequence: CASSLYDSVPKNIQYF.

The chain is built from TRBV14 and TRBJ1-4; a weak D match, TRBD1 (5 bases). CDR1 SGHDN and CDR2 FVKESK come from the germline V gene. The CDR3 consists of 17 residues. Trimming took off 2 bases at V and 8 bases at J, with 21 bases between the two ends. CDR3 in amino acids: CASSQRGGRNRGEKLFF. The CDR3 DNA is TGTGCCAGCAGCCAACGTGGGGGGAGAAACCGCGGGGAAAAACTGTTTTTT.

V is TRBV28 and J is TRBJ1-4; no definite D call. The CDR3 is 13 amino acids. The V end lost 7 bases, the J end lost 6 bases, and 12 bases lay between the germline ends. In germline, CDR1 is MDHEN, CDR2 SYDVKM. CDR3 loop: CASKIPRYEKLFF. CDR3 DNA sequence: TGTGCCAGCAAAATTCCGCGGTATGAAAAACTGTTTTTT.

This clone has a handful of counts. J is TRBJ2-2 and V is TRBV29-1; 9 nucleotides align to TRBD1. The V and J ends lost 7 bases and 3 bases, in that order; junction bases with no gene match: 0. CDR3 length: 12 residues. Per the germline V gene, CDR1 is SQVTM and CDR2 is ANQGSEA. In DNA, the CDR3 is TGCAGCGGGGACAGGGACACCGGGGAGCTGTTTTTT. It is translated as CSGDRDTGELFF.

Only one count was recorded for this clone. The rearrangement joins TRBV27 to TRBJ1-1; 12 nucleotides match TRBD1. Unmatched junction bases numbered 3, after V lost 4 bases and J lost 0 bases. CDR3 length: 16 residues. Germline assignment: CDR1 MNHEY and CDR2 SMNVEV (reference sequence). In nucleotides, the CDR3 is TGTGCCAGCAGTTGGGGACAGGGGGCCTTGAACACTGAAGCTTTCTTT. Its translation is CASSWGQGALNTEAFF.

The V gene is TRBV19, the J gene TRBJ2-7; tentative D call: TRBD1 (5 bases). This CDR3 is 13 amino acids long. Trimming shortened V by 5 bases and J by 0 bases, and 8 bases separated the two germline ends. Germline assignment: CDR1 LNHDA and CDR2 SQIVND (reference sequence). The CDR3 DNA is TGTGCCAGTAGTGGCAGGGACTCCTACGAGCAGTACGTC. This translates into CASSGRDSYEQYV.

The chain joins TRBV18 to TRBJ2-5, with 7 bases that match TRBD1. The germline V gene encodes CDR1 KGHSH and CDR2 LQKENI. This CDR3 contains 16 residues. Unmatched junction bases numbered 11, after V lost 3 bases and J lost 4 bases. The CDR3 sequence is CASSPRIQQGRETQYF. The CDR3 DNA is TGTGCCAGCTCACCTCGGATACAACAGGGGCGAGAGACCCAGTACTTC.

This clone occurred once. This chain joins TRBV29-1 and TRBJ1-2, with 7 positions matching TRBD1. This CDR3 is 15 amino acids long. Germline V gives CDR1 SQVTM, CDR2 ANQGSEA. The junction had 11 bases not matched to a gene; V was cut back by 5 bases and J by 2 bases. In nucleotides, the CDR3 is TGCAGCGTTCGTTGGACAGGATTGTTAAACTATGGCTACACCTTC. It codes for CSVRWTGLLNYGYTF. Supplemented by reference TRBV29-1 and TRBJ1-2, the full variable domain reads SAVISQKPSRDICQRGTSLTIQCQVDSQVTMMFWYRQQPGQSLTLIATANQGSEATYESGFVIDKFPISRPNLTFSTLTVSNMSPEDSSIYLCSVRWTGLLNYGYTFGSGTRLTVV.

The J gene is TRBJ1-6, the V gene TRBV28; possibly TRBD1 for D (6 bases). The CDR3 has 17 amino acids. Germline CDR1 reads MDHEN; CDR2 reads SYDVKM. V shed 3 bases and J shed 14 bases, with 26 bases lying between them. DNA of the CDR3: TGTGCCAGCAGTTTTATCTCGGCGGGGGGCAGCTCCCTTACCCTCCACTTT. It encodes CASSFISAGGSSLTLHF.

The V call is TRBV29-1, the J call TRBJ2-2; 7 bases are a match to TRBD2. This CDR3 is 18 amino acids long. Germline loops: CDR1 SQVTM, CDR2 ANQGSEA. V was pared by 1 base and J by 2 bases, with 13 bases of the junction left unmatched. CDR3 nucleotide sequence: TGCAGCGTTGAAGCCCCCCGGGGAGGCGGGGGTAACACCGGGGAGCTGTTTTTT. Translated: CSVEAPRGGGGNTGELFF.

The J gene is TRBJ2-1, the V gene TRBV6-6, with D perhaps TRBD2 (6 bases). Germline values: CDR1 MNHNY, CDR2 SVGAGI (reference sequence). Trimming left V 2 bases short and J 8 bases short, with 10 bases between. The CDR3 is made up of 13 amino acids. CDR3 region: CASSYDPSDEQFF. The CDR3 region has the DNA TGTGCCAGCAGTTACGATCCTAGCGATGAGCAGTTCTTC.

This chain connects TRBV18 to TRBJ1-4, with D possibly being TRBD1 (5 bases). Germline V CDR1 and CDR2: KGHSH, LQKENI. Trimming took 4 bases from V and 8 from J, leaving 17 bases between them. The CDR3 is 15 amino acids. CDR3 protein: CASSLGKGREEKLFF. CDR3 nucleotide sequence: TGTGCCAGCTCACTTGGGAAGGGACGGGAGGAAAAACTGTTTTTT. Full variable domain (outside the CDR3, taken from reference TRBV18 and TRBJ1-4): NAGVMQNPRHLVRRRGQEARLRCSPMKGHSHVYWYRQLPEEGLKFMVYLQKENIIDESGMPKERFSAEFPKEGPSILRIQQVVRGDSAAYFCASSLGKGREEKLFFGSGTQLSVL.

The rearrangement joins TRBV14 to TRBJ2-5, with TRBD2 matching over 11 bases. Germline CDR1 is SGHDN and CDR2 is FVKESK. The length of the CDR3 is 15 residues. The ends lost 2 bases at V and 4 bases at J; junction bases unmatched: 3. CDR3: CASSQRLAGPETQYF. The CDR3, as DNA: TGTGCCAGCAGCCAACGACTAGCGGGGCCAGAGACCCAGTACTTC. Supplemented by reference TRBV14 and TRBJ2-5, the full variable domain reads EAGVTQFPSHSVIEKGQTVTLRCDPISGHDNLYWYRRVMGKEIKFLLHFVKESKQDESGMPNNRFLAERTGGTYSTLKVQPAELEDSGVYFCASSQRLAGPETQYFGPGTRLLVL.

This chain uses TRBV5-6 with TRBJ2-1; 8 bases align to TRBD2. Germline CDR1 reads SGHDT; CDR2 reads YYEEEE. The CDR3 totals 13 residues. V lost 2 bases, J lost 8 bases, and 3 bases stayed unmatched. CDR3 nucleotide sequence: TGTGCCAGCAGCTTCCGAGCGGGAGATGAGCAGTTCTTC. Translating gives CASSFRAGDEQFF.

The chain employs TRBV7-9 and TRBJ2-3, with 12 positions matching TRBD2. The CDR3 is made up of 15 amino acids. J lost 4 bases, V lost 4 bases, and 3 bases had no gene match. CDR1 is SEHNR, CDR2 FQNEAQ, per germline (reference sequence). This chain's CDR3 is CASSWTSGAADTQYF. CDR3 DNA sequence: TGTGCCAGCAGCTGGACTAGCGGGGCTGCAGATACGCAGTATTTT.

V gene TRBV2 combines with J gene TRBJ2-7; D is ambiguous. V was cut by 6 bases and J by 3 bases, with 15 bases left in between. Germline CDR1 is SNHLY and CDR2 is FYNNEI. CDR3 size: 14 residues. CDR3 nucleotide sequence: TGTGCCAGCAGGACCGGGTATATTGGCTACGAGCAGTACGTC. This translates into CASRTGYIGYEQYV.

V and J are TRBV7-9 and TRBJ1-6; D unclear. The germline V gene has CDR1 SEHNR and CDR2 FQNEAQ (reference sequence). The CDR3 covers 12 residues. The V gene lost 7 bases and the J gene lost 11 bases, with 12 bases spanning the gap. In DNA, the CDR3 is TGTGCCAGCATGGAGCTGCTCCCACCCCTCCACTTT. Protein: CASMELLPPLHF.

The V gene is TRBV3-1 (or the pseudogene TRBV3-2), the J gene TRBJ2-4, with 9 bases lining up with TRBD2. V lost 4 bases, J lost 0 bases, and 19 bases stayed unmatched. The CDR3 extends over 21 amino acids. Per the germline V gene, CDR1 is LGHDT and CDR2 is YNNKEL (reference sequence). The CDR3 loop is CASSPHFGGGASHEAKNIQYF. CDR3 in DNA: TGTGCCAGCAGCCCTCATTTTGGCGGGGGGGCCAGTCACGAAGCCAAAAACATTCAGTACTTC.